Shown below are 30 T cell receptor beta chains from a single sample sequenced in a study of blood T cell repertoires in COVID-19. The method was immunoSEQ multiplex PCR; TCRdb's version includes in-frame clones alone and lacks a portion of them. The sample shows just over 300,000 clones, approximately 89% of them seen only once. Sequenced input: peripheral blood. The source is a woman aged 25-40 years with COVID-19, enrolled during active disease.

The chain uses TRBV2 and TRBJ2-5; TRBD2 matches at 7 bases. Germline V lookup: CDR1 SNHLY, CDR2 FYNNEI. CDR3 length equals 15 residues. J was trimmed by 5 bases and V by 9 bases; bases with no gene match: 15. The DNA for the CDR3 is TGTGCCAGTAACCTTGGGGGACTAATATCCGAGACCCAGTACTTC. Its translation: CASNLGGLISETQYF.

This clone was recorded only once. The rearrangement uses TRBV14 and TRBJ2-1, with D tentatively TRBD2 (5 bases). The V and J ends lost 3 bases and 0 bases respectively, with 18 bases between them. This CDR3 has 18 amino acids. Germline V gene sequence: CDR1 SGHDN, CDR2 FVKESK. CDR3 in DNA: TGTGCCAGCAGCCACCTAGCCCGAGCGATCAGCTCCTACAATGAGCAGTTCTTC. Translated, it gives CASSHLARAISSYNEQFF.

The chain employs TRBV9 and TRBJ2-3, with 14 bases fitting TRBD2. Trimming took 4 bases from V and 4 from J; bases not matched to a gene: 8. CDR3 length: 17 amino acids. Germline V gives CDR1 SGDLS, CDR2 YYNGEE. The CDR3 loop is CASSLLTSGGGSDTQYF. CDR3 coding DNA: TGTGCCAGCAGCCTCCTGACTAGCGGGGGGGGCTCAGATACGCAGTATTTT.

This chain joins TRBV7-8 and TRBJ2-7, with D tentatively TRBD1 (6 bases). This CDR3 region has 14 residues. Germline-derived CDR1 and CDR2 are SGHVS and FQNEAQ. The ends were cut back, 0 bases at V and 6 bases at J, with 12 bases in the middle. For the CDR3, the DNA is TGTGCCAGCAGCTTAGCGCAGCAGGGGCCCGAGCAGTACTTC. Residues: CASSLAQQGPEQYF.

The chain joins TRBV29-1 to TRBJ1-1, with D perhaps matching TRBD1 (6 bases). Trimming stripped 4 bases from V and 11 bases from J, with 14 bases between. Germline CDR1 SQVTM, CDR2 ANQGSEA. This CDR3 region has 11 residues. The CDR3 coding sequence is TGCAGCGTTGGGGACACGGTGGGGGCTTTCTTT. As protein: CSVGDTVGAFF.

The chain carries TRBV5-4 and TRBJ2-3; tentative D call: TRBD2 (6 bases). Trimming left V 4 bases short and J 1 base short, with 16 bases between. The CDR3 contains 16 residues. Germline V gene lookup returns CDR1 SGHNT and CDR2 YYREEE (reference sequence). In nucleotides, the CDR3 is TGTGCCAGCAGCCCCCGGGACTTAGTACGCACAGATACGCAGTATTTT. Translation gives CASSPRDLVRTDTQYF. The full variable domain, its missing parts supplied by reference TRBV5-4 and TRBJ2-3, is ETGVTQSPTHLIKTRGQQVTLRCSSQSGHNTVSWYQQALGQGPQFIFQYYREEENGRGNFPPRFSGLQFPNYSSELNVNALELDDSALYLCASSPRDLVRTDTQYFGPGTRLTVL.

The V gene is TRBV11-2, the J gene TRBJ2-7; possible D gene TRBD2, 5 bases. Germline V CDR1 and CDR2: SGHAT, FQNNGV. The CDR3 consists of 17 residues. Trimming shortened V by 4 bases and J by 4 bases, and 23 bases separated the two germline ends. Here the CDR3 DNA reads TGTGCCAGCAGCTCAATAAGAGGGCCAGGAGACGCTTACGAGCAGTACGTC. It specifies CASSSIRGPGDAYEQYV.

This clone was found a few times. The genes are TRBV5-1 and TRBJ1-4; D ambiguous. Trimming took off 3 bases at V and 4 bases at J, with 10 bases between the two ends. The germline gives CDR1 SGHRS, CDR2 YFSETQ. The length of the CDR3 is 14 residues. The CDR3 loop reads CASSSGIRNEKLFF. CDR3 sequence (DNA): TGCGCCAGCAGCTCCGGGATCCGTAATGAAAAACTGTTTTTT.

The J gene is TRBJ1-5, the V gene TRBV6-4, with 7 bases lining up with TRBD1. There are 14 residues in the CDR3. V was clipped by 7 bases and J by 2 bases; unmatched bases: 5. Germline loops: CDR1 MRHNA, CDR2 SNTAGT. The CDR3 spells CASTDRRGNQPQHF. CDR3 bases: TGTGCCAGCACGGACAGGAGGGGCAATCAGCCCCAGCATTTT.

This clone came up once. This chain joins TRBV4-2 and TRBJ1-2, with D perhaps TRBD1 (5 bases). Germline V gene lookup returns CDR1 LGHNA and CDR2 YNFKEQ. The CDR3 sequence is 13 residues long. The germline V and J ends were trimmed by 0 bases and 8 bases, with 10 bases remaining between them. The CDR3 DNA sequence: TGTGCCAGCAGCCAAGATCTCGGGGGAGGCTACACCTTC. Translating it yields CASSQDLGGGYTF.

CDR3 DNA: TGTGCCACCAGTGCTACGGGCTATGGCTACACCTTC. It yields the protein CATSATGYGYTF. The J gene is TRBJ1-2, the V gene TRBV24-1; D call uncertain. The CDR3 has 12 amino acids. Per germline, CDR1 KGHDR and CDR2 SFDVKD. V lost 5 bases, J lost 4 bases, and 7 bases lay in between.

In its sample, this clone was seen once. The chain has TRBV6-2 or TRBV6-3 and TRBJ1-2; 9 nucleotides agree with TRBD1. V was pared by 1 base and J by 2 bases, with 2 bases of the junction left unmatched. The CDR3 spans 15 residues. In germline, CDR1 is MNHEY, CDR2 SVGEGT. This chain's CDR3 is CASSYLDRGNYGYTF. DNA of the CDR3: TGTGCCAGCAGTTACTTGGACAGGGGAAACTATGGCTACACCTTC.

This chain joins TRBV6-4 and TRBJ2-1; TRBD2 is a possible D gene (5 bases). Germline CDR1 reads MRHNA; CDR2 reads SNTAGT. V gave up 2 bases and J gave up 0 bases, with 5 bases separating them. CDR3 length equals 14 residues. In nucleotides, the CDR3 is TGTGCCAGCAGTGACAGCGGCTCCTACAATGAGCAGTTCTTC. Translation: CASSDSGSYNEQFF.

This CDR3 is CASSYSEGFGYTF. CDR3 sequence (DNA): TGTGCCAGCAGTTACTCCGAGGGTTTCGGCTACACCTTC. V is TRBV6-2 or TRBV6-3 and J is TRBJ1-2; D is undetermined. The germline gives CDR1 MNHEY, CDR2 SVGEGT. The CDR3 extends over 13 amino acids. Trimming removed 0 bases at V and 8 bases at J, with 10 bases between.

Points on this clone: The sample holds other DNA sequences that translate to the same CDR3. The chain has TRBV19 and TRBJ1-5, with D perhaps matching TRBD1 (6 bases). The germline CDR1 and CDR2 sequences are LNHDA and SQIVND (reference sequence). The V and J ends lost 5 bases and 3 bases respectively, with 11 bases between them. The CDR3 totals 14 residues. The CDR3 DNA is TGTGCCAGTAGTTTGACAGGTAACAATCAGCCCCAGCATTTT. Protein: CASSLTGNNQPQHF.

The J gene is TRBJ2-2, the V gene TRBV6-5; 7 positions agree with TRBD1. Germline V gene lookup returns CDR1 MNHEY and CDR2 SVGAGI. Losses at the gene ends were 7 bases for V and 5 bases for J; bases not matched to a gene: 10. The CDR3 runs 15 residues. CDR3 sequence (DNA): TGTGCCAGCATATGGACAGGTTCTGCAACCGGGGAGCTGTTTTTT. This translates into CASIWTGSATGELFF.

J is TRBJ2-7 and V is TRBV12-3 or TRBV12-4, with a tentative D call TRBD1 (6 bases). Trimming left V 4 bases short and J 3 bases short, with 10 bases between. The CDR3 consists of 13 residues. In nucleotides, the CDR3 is TGTGCCAGCAGTTCCGGACAGTACTACGAGCAGTACTTC. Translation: CASSSGQYYEQYF.

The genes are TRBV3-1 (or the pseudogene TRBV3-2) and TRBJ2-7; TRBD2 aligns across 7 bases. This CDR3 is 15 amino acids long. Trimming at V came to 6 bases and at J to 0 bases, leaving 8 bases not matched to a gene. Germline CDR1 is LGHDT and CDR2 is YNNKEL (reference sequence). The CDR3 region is CASRLSGESSYEQYF. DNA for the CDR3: TGTGCCAGCAGACTAAGCGGGGAGAGCTCCTACGAGCAGTACTTC.

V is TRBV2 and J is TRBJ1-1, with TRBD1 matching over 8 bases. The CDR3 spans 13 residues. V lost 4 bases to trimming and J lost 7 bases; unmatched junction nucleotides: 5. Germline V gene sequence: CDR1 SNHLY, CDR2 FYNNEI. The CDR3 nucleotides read TGTGCCAGCAGTGTCGACAGGGGCGGTGAAGCTTTCTTT. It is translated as CASSVDRGGEAFF.

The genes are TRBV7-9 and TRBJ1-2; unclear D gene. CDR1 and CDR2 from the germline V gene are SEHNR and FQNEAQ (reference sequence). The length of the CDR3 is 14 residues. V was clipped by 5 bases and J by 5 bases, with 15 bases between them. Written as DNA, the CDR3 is TGTGCCAGCAGCACCTCACTCGGTTCATATGGCTACACCTTC. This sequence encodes CASSTSLGSYGYTF.

The CDR3 loop is CASSFEGRTYEQYF. The DNA of the CDR3 is TGTGCCAGCAGCTTTGAGGGCAGAACCTACGAGCAGTACTTC. The J gene is TRBJ2-7, the V gene TRBV5-8; D might be TRBD2 (5 bases). Trimming took 2 bases from V and 2 from J, leaving 11 bases between them. Germline V gene sequence: CDR1 SGHTS, CDR2 YDEGEE. CDR3 length: 14 residues.

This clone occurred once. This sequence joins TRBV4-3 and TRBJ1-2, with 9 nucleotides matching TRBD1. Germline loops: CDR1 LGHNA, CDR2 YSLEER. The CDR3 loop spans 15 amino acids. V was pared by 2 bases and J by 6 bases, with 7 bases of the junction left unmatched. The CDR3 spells CASSQTGTGFNGYTF. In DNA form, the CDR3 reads TGCGCCAGCAGCCAAACCGGGACAGGGTTTAATGGCTACACCTTC.

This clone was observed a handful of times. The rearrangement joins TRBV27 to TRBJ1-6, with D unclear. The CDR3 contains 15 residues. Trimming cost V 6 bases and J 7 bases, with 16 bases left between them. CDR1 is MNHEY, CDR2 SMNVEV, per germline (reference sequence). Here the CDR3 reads CASRTGRAGNSPLHF. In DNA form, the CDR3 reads TGTGCCAGCAGGACCGGGAGGGCGGGAAATTCACCCCTCCACTTT.

This CDR3 is CASSYLVGVSYEQYF. The CDR3 region has the DNA TGTGCCAGCAGTTACCTGGTCGGGGTCTCCTACGAGCAGTACTTC. V usage is TRBV6-2 or TRBV6-3 and J usage is TRBJ2-7, with D possibly TRBD2 on 5 matching bases. Germline loops: CDR1 MNHEY, CDR2 SVGEGT. The CDR3 sequence is 15 residues long. Trimming pared 2 bases from V and 0 bases from J, leaving 11 bases between.

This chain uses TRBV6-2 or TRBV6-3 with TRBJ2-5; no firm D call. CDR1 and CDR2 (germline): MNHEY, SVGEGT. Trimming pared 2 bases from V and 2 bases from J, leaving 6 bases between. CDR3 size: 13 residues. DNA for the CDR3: TGTGCCAGCAGTTACGGAGAGCAAGAGACCCAGTACTTC. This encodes CASSYGEQETQYF.

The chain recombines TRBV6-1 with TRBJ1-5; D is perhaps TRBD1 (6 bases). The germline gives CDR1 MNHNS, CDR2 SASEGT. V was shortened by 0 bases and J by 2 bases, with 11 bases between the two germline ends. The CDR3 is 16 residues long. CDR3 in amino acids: CASSEALGGGNQPQHF. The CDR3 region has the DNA TGTGCCAGCAGTGAAGCGCTTGGGGGCGGCAATCAGCCCCAGCATTTT.

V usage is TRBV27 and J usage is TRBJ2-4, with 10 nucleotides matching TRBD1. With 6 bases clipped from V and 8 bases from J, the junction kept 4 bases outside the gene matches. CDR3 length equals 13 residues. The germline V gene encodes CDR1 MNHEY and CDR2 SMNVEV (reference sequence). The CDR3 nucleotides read TGTGCCAGCAGCCCAGGGACAGGGGACATTCAGTACTTC. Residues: CASSPGTGDIQYF.

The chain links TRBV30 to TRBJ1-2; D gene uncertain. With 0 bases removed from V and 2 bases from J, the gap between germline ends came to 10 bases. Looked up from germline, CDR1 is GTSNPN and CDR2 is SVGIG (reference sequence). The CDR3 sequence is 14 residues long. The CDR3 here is CAWSVQLKNYGYTF. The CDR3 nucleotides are TGTGCCTGGAGTGTACAGCTGAAGAACTATGGCTACACCTTC.

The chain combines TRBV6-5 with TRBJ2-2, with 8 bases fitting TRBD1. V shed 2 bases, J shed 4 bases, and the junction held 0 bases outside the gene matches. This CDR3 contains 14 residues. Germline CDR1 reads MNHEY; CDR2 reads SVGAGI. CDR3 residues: CASSYDRGTGELFF. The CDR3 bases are TGTGCCAGCAGTTACGACAGGGGCACCGGGGAGCTGTTTTTT.

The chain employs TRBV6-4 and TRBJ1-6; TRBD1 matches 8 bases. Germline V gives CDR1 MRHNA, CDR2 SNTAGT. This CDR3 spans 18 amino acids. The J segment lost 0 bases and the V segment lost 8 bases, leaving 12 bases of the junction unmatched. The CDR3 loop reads CASPTETGASSYNSPLHF. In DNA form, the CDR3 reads TGTGCCAGCCCTACCGAGACAGGGGCTAGCTCCTATAATTCACCCCTCCACTTT.